The 20 T cell receptor beta chains in this list originate from one sample, sequenced in a study of T cell responses to AZD1222 COVID-19 vaccine. Produced via immunoSEQ multiplex PCR; TCRdb's table is partial and in-frame only. The data contain 150,000 to 200,000 clones, around 92% of them singletons. Sequencing was performed on peripheral blood, taken on day 0 of AZD1222 vaccination. The receptors stem from an adult in good health.

This chain connects TRBV24-1 to TRBJ1-2; the D is unclear. Germline assignment: CDR1 KGHDR and CDR2 SFDVKD. The ends were cut back, 4 bases at V and 5 bases at J, with 7 bases in the middle. The CDR3 consists of 12 residues. The CDR3 region is CATSDRQYGYTF. The CDR3, as DNA: TGTGCCACCAGTGACAGGCAATATGGCTACACCTTC.

This chain uses TRBV15 with TRBJ2-7; TRBD2 matches at 7 bases. The CDR3 length is 13 residues. Trimming at V came to 3 bases and at J to 4 bases, leaving 3 bases not matched to a gene. Germline assignment: CDR1 LNHNV and CDR2 YYDKDF (reference sequence). The CDR3 sequence: CATSRGTTYEQYF. The DNA for the CDR3 is TGTGCCACCAGCAGGGGGACTACATACGAGCAGTACTTC.

This chain connects TRBV4-3 to TRBJ1-2; TRBD1 might be the D (6 bases). CDR1 is LGHNA and CDR2 is YSLEER in the germline V gene. The CDR3 extends over 16 amino acids. The V end lost 0 bases, the J end lost 4 bases, and 15 bases lay between the germline ends. CDR3 sequence reads: CASSQDIWGATYGYTF. In DNA form, the CDR3 reads TGCGCCAGCAGCCAAGACATTTGGGGGGCCACCTATGGCTACACCTTC.

The chain recombines TRBV9 with TRBJ2-7, with 9 bases identical to TRBD2. Trimming took 4 bases from V and 3 from J; bases not matched to a gene: 5. The CDR3 runs 14 residues. The germline V gene has CDR1 SGDLS and CDR2 YYNGEE. This CDR3 is CASSPSGIGYEQYF. DNA for the CDR3: TGTGCCAGCAGCCCTAGCGGGATAGGCTACGAGCAGTACTTC.

The chain has TRBV5-6 and TRBJ2-7; 8 bases agree with TRBD2. V lost 2 bases, J lost 3 bases, and 10 bases stayed unmatched. The CDR3 has 16 amino acids. CDR1 and CDR2 from the germline V gene are SGHDT and YYEEEE. CDR3 sequence (DNA): TGTGCCAGCAGCTTCCTCCGCAGACGGGAGGGCTACGAGCAGTACTTC. This encodes CASSFLRRREGYEQYF.

This clone showed up just once. This same CDR3 is encoded by further DNA sequences in the sample. The chain joins TRBV28 to TRBJ2-1; 9 nucleotides agree with TRBD1. Germline V gene sequence: CDR1 MDHEN, CDR2 SYDVKM. Unmatched junction bases numbered 3, after V lost 2 bases and J lost 4 bases. This CDR3 is 15 amino acids long. CDR3 nucleotide sequence: TGTGCCAGCAGTTTAACGGGGACAGGGTACAATGAGCAGTTCTTC. Translated, it gives CASSLTGTGYNEQFF. Filled out from reference TRBV28 and TRBJ2-1, the complete variable domain reads DVKVTQSSRYLVKRTGEKVFLECVQDMDHENMFWYRQDPGLGLRLIYFSYDVKMKEKGDIPEGYSVSREKKERFSLILESASTNQTSMYLCASSLTGTGYNEQFFGPGTRLTVL.

V and J are TRBV5-6 and TRBJ2-1, with D tentatively TRBD2 (5 bases). The CDR3 runs 13 residues. Trimming took 4 bases from V and 7 from J, leaving 12 bases between them. Per the germline V gene, CDR1 is SGHDT and CDR2 is YYEEEE. DNA for the CDR3: TGTGCCAGCAGCGGTCGGGGTTTAAATGAGCAGTTCTTC. It translates to CASSGRGLNEQFF.

The J gene is TRBJ2-5, the V gene TRBV6-5, with D unclear. The CDR3 length is 13 residues. Germline V gene sequence: CDR1 MNHEY, CDR2 SVGAGI. Trimming took 6 bases from V and 5 from J, leaving 13 bases between them. CDR3 DNA sequence: TGTGCCAGCAGGCCCCAAGCCTGGGAGACCCAGTACTTC. Translation gives CASRPQAWETQYF.

The chain employs TRBV7-2 and TRBJ2-7; 7 bases map to TRBD1. CDR3 length: 15 amino acids. Germline trimming cut 0 bases from V and 1 base from J; bases unmatched to any gene: 3. Germline V gene lookup returns CDR1 SGHTA and CDR2 FQGNSA. CDR3 in DNA: TGTGCCAGCAGCTTAGCCGCAGGGGGATCCTACGAGCAGTACTTC. Its translation: CASSLAAGGSYEQYF.

The table lists this clone with a few counts. The genes are TRBV5-1 and TRBJ2-7; D gene ambiguous. CDR1 is SGHRS, CDR2 YFSETQ, per germline. Trimming shortened V by 1 base and J by 3 bases, and 11 bases separated the two germline ends. The CDR3 runs to 14 residues. The DNA of the CDR3 is TGCGCCAGCAGCTTGAGGGAAAAGTACTACGAGCAGTACTTC. Encoded protein: CASSLREKYYEQYF.

This chain connects TRBV9 to TRBJ2-2, with TRBD1 as a possible D gene (5 bases). CDR1 is SGDLS and CDR2 is YYNGEE in the germline V gene. V shed 2 bases and J shed 6 bases, with 11 bases lying between them. This CDR3 has 14 amino acids. Here the CDR3 reads CASSVGRVAGELFF. CDR3 bases: TGTGCCAGCAGCGTCGGCAGGGTCGCCGGGGAGCTGTTTTTT.

V usage is TRBV6-5 and J usage is TRBJ2-1; TRBD2 aligns across 8 bases. Germline CDR1 and CDR2: MNHEY and SVGAGI. The CDR3 contains 15 residues. Trimming removed 6 bases from V and 8 bases from J; junction bases left unmatched: 12. DNA for the CDR3: TGTGCCAGCAGACTCACCGGGACTAGGACGGATGAGCAGTTCTTC. Translated, it gives CASRLTGTRTDEQFF.

This clone was seen once. This CDR3 is CASSLEAGPYNEQFF. The CDR3 coding sequence is TGCGCCAGCAGCTTGGAGGCAGGGCCCTACAATGAGCAGTTCTTC. The chain has TRBV5-1 and TRBJ2-1; perhaps TRBD1 as D (5 bases). Trimming took 0 bases from V and 2 from J, leaving 9 bases between them. Germline CDR1 and CDR2: SGHRS and YFSETQ. The CDR3 is 15 amino acids.

The gene calls are TRBV5-4 and TRBJ1-1, with D unresolved. CDR1 SGHNT and CDR2 YYREEE come from the germline V gene (reference sequence). The CDR3 loop spans 14 amino acids. Trimming took off 0 bases at V and 2 bases at J, with 8 bases between the two ends. This CDR3 is CASSLARSNTEAFF. In DNA, the CDR3 is TGTGCCAGCAGCTTGGCCAGATCTAACACTGAAGCTTTCTTT.

The V gene is TRBV29-1, the J gene TRBJ1-4; TRBD1 might be the D (5 bases). This CDR3 comprises 13 residues. Germline V gene sequence: CDR1 SQVTM, CDR2 ANQGSEA. CDR3 nucleotide sequence: TGCAGTGCTCGGGGGACTGGTAATGAAAAACTGTTTTTT. As protein: CSARGTGNEKLFF. Drawing the rest from reference TRBV29-1 and TRBJ1-4, the complete variable domain is SAVISQKPSRDICQRGTSLTIQCQVDSQVTMMFWYRQQPGQSLTLIATANQGSEATYESGFVIDKFPISRPNLTFSTLTVSNMSPEDSSIYLCSARGTGNEKLFFGSGTQLSVL.

The rearrangement joins TRBV15 to TRBJ1-2, with D possibly matching TRBD1 (5 bases). V shed 0 bases and J shed 5 bases, with 16 bases lying between them. The CDR3 runs to 16 residues. In germline, CDR1 is LNHNV, CDR2 YYDKDF (reference sequence). Here the CDR3 DNA reads TGTGCCACCAGCAGAGATCGGGGGATTCGGTGGTATGGCTACACCTTC. Residues: CATSRDRGIRWYGYTF.

The gene calls are TRBV6-1 and TRBJ2-3; tentative D call: TRBD2 (6 bases). The V gene lost 4 bases and the J gene lost 4 bases, with 9 bases spanning the gap. In germline, CDR1 is MNHNS, CDR2 SASEGT. The CDR3 spans 13 residues. CDR3 sequence: CASSGEAADTQYF. The DNA of the CDR3 is TGTGCCAGCAGTGGGGAGGCCGCAGATACGCAGTATTTT.

The chain couples TRBV5-1 to TRBJ2-7; 7 positions agree with TRBD2. This CDR3 comprises 15 residues. CDR1 and CDR2 (germline): SGHRS, YFSETQ. Losses at the gene ends were 4 bases for V and 6 bases for J; bases not matched to a gene: 13. The CDR3 coding sequence is TGCGCCAGCAGCCCAACCGGGACTATGATTACCGAGCAGTACTTC. This sequence encodes CASSPTGTMITEQYF.

The chain has TRBV6-5 and TRBJ1-5, with D tentatively TRBD1 (5 bases). The CDR3 extends over 13 amino acids. V was cut by 2 bases and J by 9 bases, with 11 bases left in between. From germline, CDR1 is MNHEY and CDR2 SVGAGI. The CDR3 region is CASSYEAGRPQHF. The CDR3 DNA reads as TGTGCCAGCAGTTACGAGGCAGGGAGGCCCCAGCATTTT.

The genes are TRBV6-5 and TRBJ1-5; the D is unclear. Germline V gene data show CDR1 as MNHEY and CDR2 as SVGAGI. V was trimmed by 7 bases and J by 3 bases, leaving 10 bases between them. The CDR3 is 13 residues long. CDR3 DNA: TGTGCCAGCACCCCCAGATCCAATCAGCCCCAGCATTTT. Its protein product is CASTPRSNQPQHF.